This T cell receptor beta chain emerged from a study of shared clonotypes between healthy human individuals. Deep was the level at which the assay was run. Replicate PCRs from sorted subsets contained 200 ng DNA, which is tens of thousands of T cell genomes. Using immunoSEQ multiplex PCR, the repertoire was profiled, and TCRdb retains in-frame clones only, with some absent. The sample lists about 990,000 clones; around 82% were seen once. The germline gives CDR1 SGHVS, CDR2 FQNEAQ. Trimming removed 5 bases from V and 1 base from J, with 17 bases in between. The CDR3 spans 16 residues. The sequenced sample was memory CD4+ T cells from PBMCs. Indicated subset: CD45RA-negative fraction. The chain couples TRBV7-8 to TRBJ2-5; D might be TRBD2 (6 bases). This receptor was identified in a young man in good health. Some clones in this sample may be carry-over from other donors' samples. The CDR3 spells CASSTGIGSGQETQYF. The CDR3 nucleotides read TGTGCCAGCAGCACCGGGATTGGTAGCGGCCAAGAGACCCAGTACTTC.